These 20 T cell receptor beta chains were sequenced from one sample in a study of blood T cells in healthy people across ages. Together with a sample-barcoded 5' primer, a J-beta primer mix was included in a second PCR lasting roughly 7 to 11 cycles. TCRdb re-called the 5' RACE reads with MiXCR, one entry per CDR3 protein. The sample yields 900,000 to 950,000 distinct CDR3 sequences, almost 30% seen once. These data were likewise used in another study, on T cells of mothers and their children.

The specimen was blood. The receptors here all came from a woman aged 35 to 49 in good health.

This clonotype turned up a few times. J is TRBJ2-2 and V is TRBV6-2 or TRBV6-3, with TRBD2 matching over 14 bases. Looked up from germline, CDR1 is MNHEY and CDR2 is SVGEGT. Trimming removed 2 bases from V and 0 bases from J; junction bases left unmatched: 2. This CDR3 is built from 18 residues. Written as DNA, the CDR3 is TGTGCCAGCAGTTACCTGGGACTAGCGGGGGCGAACACCGGGGAGCTGTTTTTT. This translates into CASSYLGLAGANTGELFF.

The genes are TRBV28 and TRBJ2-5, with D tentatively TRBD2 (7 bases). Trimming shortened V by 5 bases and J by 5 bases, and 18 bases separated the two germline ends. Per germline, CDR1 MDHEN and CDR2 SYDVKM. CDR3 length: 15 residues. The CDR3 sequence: CASSALRGGGETQYF. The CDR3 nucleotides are TGTGCCAGCAGTGCCCTGAGGGGGGGCGGGGAGACCCAGTACTTC.

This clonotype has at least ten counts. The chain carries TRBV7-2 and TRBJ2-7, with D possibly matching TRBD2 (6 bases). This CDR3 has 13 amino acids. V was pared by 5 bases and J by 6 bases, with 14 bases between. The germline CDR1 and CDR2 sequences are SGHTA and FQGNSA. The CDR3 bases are TGTGCCAGCAGCCCCGGGGGACTGGGCGAGCAGTACTTC. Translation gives CASSPGGLGEQYF.

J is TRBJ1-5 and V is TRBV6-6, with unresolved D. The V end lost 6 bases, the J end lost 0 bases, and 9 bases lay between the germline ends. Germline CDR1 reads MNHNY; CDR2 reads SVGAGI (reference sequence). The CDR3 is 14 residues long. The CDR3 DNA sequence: TGTGCCAGCAGCCTCGCAGTTAGCAATCAGCCCCAGCATTTT. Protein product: CASSLAVSNQPQHF.

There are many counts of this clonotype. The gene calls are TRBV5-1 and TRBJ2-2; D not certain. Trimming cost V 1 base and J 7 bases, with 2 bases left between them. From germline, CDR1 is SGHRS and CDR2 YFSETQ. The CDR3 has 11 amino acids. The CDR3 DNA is TGCGCCAGCAGCTTGAGCGGGGAGCTGTTTTTT. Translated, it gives CASSLSGELFF.

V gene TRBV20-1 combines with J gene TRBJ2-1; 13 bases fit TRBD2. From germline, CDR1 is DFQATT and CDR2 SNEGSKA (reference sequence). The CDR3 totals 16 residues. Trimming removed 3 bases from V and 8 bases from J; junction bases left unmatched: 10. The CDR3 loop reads CSASVTSGGARYEQFF. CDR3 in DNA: TGCAGTGCTAGCGTTACTAGCGGGGGGGCAAGGTATGAGCAGTTCTTC.

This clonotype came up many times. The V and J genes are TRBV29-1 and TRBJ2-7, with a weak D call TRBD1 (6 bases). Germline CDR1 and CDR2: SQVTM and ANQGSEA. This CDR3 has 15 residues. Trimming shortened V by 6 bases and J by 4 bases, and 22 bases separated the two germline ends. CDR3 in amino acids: CSVFLSDRNIYEQYF. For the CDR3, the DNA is TGCAGCGTGTTCTTAAGTGACAGGAATATATACGAGCAGTACTTC.

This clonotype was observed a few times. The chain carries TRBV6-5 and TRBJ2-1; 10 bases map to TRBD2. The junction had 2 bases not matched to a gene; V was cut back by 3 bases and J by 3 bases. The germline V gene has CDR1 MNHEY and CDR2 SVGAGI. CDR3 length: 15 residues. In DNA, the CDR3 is TGTGCCAGCAGTTATAGCGGGGGGTACTACAATGAGCAGTTCTTC. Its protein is CASSYSGGYYNEQFF.

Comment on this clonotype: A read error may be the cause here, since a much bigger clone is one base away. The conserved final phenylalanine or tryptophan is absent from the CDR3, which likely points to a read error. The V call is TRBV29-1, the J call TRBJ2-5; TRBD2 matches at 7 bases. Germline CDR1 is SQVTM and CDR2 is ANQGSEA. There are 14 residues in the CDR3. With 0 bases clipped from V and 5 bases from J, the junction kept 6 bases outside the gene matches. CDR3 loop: CSVEDPKGGETQYC. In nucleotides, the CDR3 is TGCAGCGTTGAAGACCCCAAGGGAGGGGAGACCCAGTACTGC.

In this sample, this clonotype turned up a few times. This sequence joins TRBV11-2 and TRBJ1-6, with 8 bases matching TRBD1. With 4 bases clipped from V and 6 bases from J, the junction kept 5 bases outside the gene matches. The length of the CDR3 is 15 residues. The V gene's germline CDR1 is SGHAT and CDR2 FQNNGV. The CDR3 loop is CASSYNRGSNSPLHF. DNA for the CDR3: TGTGCCAGCAGCTACAACAGGGGGTCTAATTCACCCCTCCACTTT.

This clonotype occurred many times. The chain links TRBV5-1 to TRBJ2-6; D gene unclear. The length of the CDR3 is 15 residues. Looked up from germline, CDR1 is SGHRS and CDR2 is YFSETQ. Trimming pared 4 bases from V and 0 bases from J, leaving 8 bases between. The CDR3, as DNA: TGCGCCAGCAGCAAAACACTCTCTGGGGCCAACGTCCTGACTTTC. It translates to CASSKTLSGANVLTF.

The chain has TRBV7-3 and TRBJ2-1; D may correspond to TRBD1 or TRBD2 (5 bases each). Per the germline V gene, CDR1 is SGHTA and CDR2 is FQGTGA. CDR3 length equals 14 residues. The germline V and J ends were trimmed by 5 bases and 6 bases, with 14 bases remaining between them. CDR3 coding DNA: TGTGCCAGCAGCGCCGCCGGGACCTTCAATGAGCAGTTCTTC. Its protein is CASSAAGTFNEQFF.

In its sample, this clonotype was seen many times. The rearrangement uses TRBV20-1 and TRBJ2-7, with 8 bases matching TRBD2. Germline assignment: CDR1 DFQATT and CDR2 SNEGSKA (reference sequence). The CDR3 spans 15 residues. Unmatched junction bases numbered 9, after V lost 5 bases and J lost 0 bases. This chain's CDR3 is CSADLRGDSSYEQYF. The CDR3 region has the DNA TGCAGTGCTGACTTGCGGGGGGATAGCTCCTACGAGCAGTACTTC.

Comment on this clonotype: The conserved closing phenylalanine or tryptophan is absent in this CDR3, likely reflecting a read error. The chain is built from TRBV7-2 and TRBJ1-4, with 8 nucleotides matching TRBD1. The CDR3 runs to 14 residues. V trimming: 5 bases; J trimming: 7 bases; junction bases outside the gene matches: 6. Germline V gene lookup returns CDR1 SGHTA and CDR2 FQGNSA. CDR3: CASSPRQGTEKLFS. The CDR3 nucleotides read TGTGCCAGCAGCCCCCGACAGGGGACTGAAAAACTGTTTTCT.

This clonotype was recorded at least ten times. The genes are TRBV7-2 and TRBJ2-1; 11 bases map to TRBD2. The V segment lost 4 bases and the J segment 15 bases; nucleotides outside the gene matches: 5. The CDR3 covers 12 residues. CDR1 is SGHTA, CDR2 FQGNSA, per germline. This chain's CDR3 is CASSSLAGGGFF. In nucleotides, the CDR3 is TGTGCCAGCAGCTCGCTAGCGGGGGGAGGGTTCTTC.

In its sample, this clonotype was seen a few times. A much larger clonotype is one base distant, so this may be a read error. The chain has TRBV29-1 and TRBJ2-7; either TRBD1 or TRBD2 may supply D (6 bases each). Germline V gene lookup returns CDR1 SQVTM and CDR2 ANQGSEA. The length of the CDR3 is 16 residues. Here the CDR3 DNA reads TGCGGCGTTGTGGGAGTCGGGGGCCCCATCTCCTACGAGCAGTACTTC. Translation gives CGVVGVGGPISYEQYF.

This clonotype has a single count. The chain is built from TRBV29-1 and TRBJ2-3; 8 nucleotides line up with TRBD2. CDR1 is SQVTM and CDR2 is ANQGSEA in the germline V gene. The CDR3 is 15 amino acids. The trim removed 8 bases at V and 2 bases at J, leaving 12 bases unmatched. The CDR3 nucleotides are TGCAGCTCCAGCGGAGCGGGGGCCTTCACAGATACGCAGTATTTT. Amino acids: CSSSGAGAFTDTQYF.

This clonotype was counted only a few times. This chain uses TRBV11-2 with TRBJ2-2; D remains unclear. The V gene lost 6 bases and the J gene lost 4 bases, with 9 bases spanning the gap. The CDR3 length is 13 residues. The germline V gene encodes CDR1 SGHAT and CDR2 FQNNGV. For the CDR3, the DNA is TGTGCCAGCAGTCCGGTTGTCACCGGGGAGCTGTTTTTT. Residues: CASSPVVTGELFF.

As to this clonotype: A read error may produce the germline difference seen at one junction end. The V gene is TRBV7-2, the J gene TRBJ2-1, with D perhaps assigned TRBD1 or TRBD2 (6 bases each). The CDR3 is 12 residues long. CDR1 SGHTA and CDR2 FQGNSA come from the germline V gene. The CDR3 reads CASSLMGGERYF. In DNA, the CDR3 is TGTGCCAGTAGCTTAATGGGGGGCGAGCGGTACTTC.

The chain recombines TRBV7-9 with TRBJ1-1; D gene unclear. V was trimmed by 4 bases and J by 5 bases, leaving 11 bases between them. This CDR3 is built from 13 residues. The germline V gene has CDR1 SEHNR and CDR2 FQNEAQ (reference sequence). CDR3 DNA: TGTGCCAGCAGCTCGAGTTTGGGGACTGAAGCTTTCTTT. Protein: CASSSSLGTEAFF.